The clone carrying this TCR beta chain was picked up a small number of times. Its antigen is not known. These data come from a study of cytomegalovirus exposure and HLA in healthy donors. Study observations and caveats: With later analysis, a missense DCLRE1C variant became linked to TCR beta V- and J-gene trimming. Reported results showed that the classifier diagnosed cytomegalovirus status with high specificity and sensitivity. At a 0.05 false discovery rate, a later analysis found over 15,000 TCR beta sequences to be associated with HLA alleles.

The CDR3 has 14 residues. V gave up 6 bases and J gave up 7 bases; unmatched junction bases: 11. CDR1 and CDR2 (germline): MNHNY, SVGAGI (reference sequence). In the PCR, 60 Vbeta and 13 Jbeta primers were used. Sequenced by immunoSEQ multiplex PCR; TCRdb stores in-frame clones only, minus some. The top ten clones hold 1.5% to 2% of a sample with tens of thousands of clones, roughly four fifths of them seen once. This sequence joins TRBV6-6 and TRBJ1-1; TRBD1 aligns across 7 bases. The source is a man between 18 and 35 years old in good health and CMV-seronegative. Sequencing was performed on PBMCs. This chain's CDR3 is CASRPDRLGGEAFF. In nucleotides, the CDR3 is TGTGCCAGCAGGCCGGACAGGTTAGGAGGTGAAGCTTTCTTT.